The rows below give T cell receptor beta chains drawn from one sample of a study of blood T cell repertoires in COVID-19. Data came from immunoSEQ multiplex PCR; TCRdb stores just in-frame clones and leaves some out. The sample shows approximately 260,000 clones, around four fifths of them seen only once. The sequencing sample was made of peripheral blood. These receptor sequences come from a man in his fifties or sixties who had recovered from COVID-19. CDR3s include the opening cysteine and the closing phenylalanine or tryptophan. Fields, in order: CDR3 DNA, CDR3 protein, clone size, J gene, D gene, V gene, CDR3 length. A D gene is named only where the DNA matches it firmly. Size is omitted from some rows. Given values are once, few, many or a class for expanded clones.

CDR3nt: TGTGCCAGTAGTAATCAGGGTTCCTATAATTCACCCCTCCACTTT; CDR3aa: CASSNQGSYNSPLHF; abundance: .; j_gene: TRBJ1-6; d_gene: .; v_gene: TRBV19; len: 15
CDR3nt: TGTGCCAGCTCCCGGTTAAGCGGGAGGGCCTTAAACGAGCAGTTCTTC; CDR3aa: CASSRLSGRALNEQFF; abundance: once; j_gene: TRBJ2-1; d_gene: TRBD2; v_gene: TRBV18; len: 16
CDR3nt: TGTGCCATCAGGCCGGGACTAGCGGGAGGGGCCGATACGCAGTATTTT; CDR3aa: CAIRPGLAGGADTQYF; abundance: .; j_gene: TRBJ2-3; d_gene: TRBD2; v_gene: TRBV10-3; len: 16
CDR3nt: TGTGCCTGGAGCAGGGGGCGAGTACGGGCTAATGAAAAACTGTTTTTT; CDR3aa: CAWSRGRVRANEKLFF; abundance: .; j_gene: TRBJ1-4; d_gene: TRBD1; v_gene: TRBV30; len: 16
CDR3nt: TGTGCCAGCAGCCCACAAAGGGGGTTCGGGACCACAGATACGCAGTATTTT; CDR3aa: CASSPQRGFGTTDTQYF; abundance: .; j_gene: TRBJ2-3; d_gene: .; v_gene: TRBV9; len: 17
CDR3nt: TGTGCCAGCAGTTTAATTTCGTCCGGGAACACTGAAGCTTTCTTT; CDR3aa: CASSLISSGNTEAFF; abundance: .; j_gene: TRBJ1-1; d_gene: .; v_gene: TRBV28; len: 15
CDR3nt: TGTGCCAGCAGTTTAACCCTGGCAGGGGCGTACAATGAGCAGTTCTTC; CDR3aa: CASSLTLAGAYNEQFF; abundance: .; j_gene: TRBJ2-1; d_gene: .; v_gene: TRBV27; len: 16
CDR3nt: TGTGCCAGCAGTGAAGGTCTATCCTACAATGAGCAGTTCTTC; CDR3aa: CASSEGLSYNEQFF; abundance: once; j_gene: TRBJ2-1; d_gene: .; v_gene: TRBV2; len: 14
CDR3nt: TGTGCCAGCACCCATGGGACTAGCGGGGGGTACGAGCAGTACTTC; CDR3aa: CASTHGTSGGYEQYF; abundance: .; j_gene: TRBJ2-7; d_gene: TRBD2; v_gene: TRBV2; len: 15
CDR3nt: TGCGCCAGCAGCTTGGGGCACGCAGATACGCAGTATTTT; CDR3aa: CASSLGHADTQYF; abundance: .; j_gene: TRBJ2-3; d_gene: .; v_gene: TRBV5-1; len: 13
CDR3nt: TGTGCCAGCAGCTTAGGGGGACTAGCGGGGAAAGAAAACATTCAGTACTTC; CDR3aa: CASSLGGLAGKENIQYF; abundance: many; j_gene: TRBJ2-4; d_gene: TRBD2; v_gene: TRBV7-9; len: 17
CDR3nt: TGTGCTAGTGGACCTCAGGGGAGGGCGAATCAGCCCCAGCATTTT; CDR3aa: CASGPQGRANQPQHF; abundance: .; j_gene: TRBJ1-5; d_gene: .; v_gene: TRBV12-5; len: 15
CDR3nt: TGTGCCAGCAGCTTGGGCGGGGTCTTGGGGAACACTGAAGCTTTCTTT; CDR3aa: CASSLGGVLGNTEAFF; abundance: .; j_gene: TRBJ1-1; d_gene: .; v_gene: TRBV5-4; len: 16
CDR3nt: TGTGCCAGCAGTCCCGGACAGACGGGTGGCTACACCTTC; CDR3aa: CASSPGQTGGYTF; abundance: once; j_gene: TRBJ1-2; d_gene: .; v_gene: TRBV28; len: 13
CDR3nt: TGTGCCAGCAGTGCTCGGGAGGGGGGCACTGAAGCTTTCTTT; CDR3aa: CASSAREGGTEAFF; abundance: few; j_gene: TRBJ1-1; d_gene: .; v_gene: TRBV2; len: 14
CDR3nt: TGTGCCAGCAGCCCCCGTAGGGGGTACACTGAAGCTTTCTTT; CDR3aa: CASSPRRGYTEAFF; abundance: .; j_gene: TRBJ1-1; d_gene: .; v_gene: TRBV7-2; len: 14
CDR3nt: TGTGCCAGCAGCTTAGGGACAGGGGTTGGTACTGAAGCTTTCTTT; CDR3aa: CASSLGTGVGTEAFF; abundance: few; j_gene: TRBJ1-1; d_gene: TRBD1; v_gene: TRBV7-8; len: 15
CDR3nt: TGTGCCAGCAGTGAGATTGGAGGACAGGGTATTGGCTACACCTTC; CDR3aa: CASSEIGGQGIGYTF; abundance: .; j_gene: TRBJ1-2; d_gene: TRBD1; v_gene: TRBV6-1; len: 15
CDR3nt: TGTGCCAGCAGCCCGAGCGGGATATTTGTAAATGAGCAGTTCTTC; CDR3aa: CASSPSGIFVNEQFF; abundance: .; j_gene: TRBJ2-1; d_gene: TRBD2; v_gene: TRBV6-2/TRBV6-3; len: 15
CDR3nt: TGTGCCAGCAGCCAAAACAGGGGGTCCGGAGAGACCCAGTACTTC; CDR3aa: CASSQNRGSGETQYF; abundance: .; j_gene: TRBJ2-5; d_gene: TRBD1; v_gene: TRBV11-2; len: 15
CDR3nt: TGTGCCAGCAGCTCCCAATCGGGTTCCTACGAGCAGTACTTC; CDR3aa: CASSSQSGSYEQYF; abundance: .; j_gene: TRBJ2-7; d_gene: .; v_gene: TRBV11-1; len: 14
CDR3nt: TGCGCCAGCAGCCAAGAGAGGGGGACAGGGAAGGCTAACTATGGCTACACCTTC; CDR3aa: CASSQERGTGKANYGYTF; abundance: .; j_gene: TRBJ1-2; d_gene: TRBD1; v_gene: TRBV4-1; len: 18
CDR3nt: TGTGCCAGCAGTGATACAGCTAGCACAGATACGCAGTATTTT; CDR3aa: CASSDTASTDTQYF; abundance: .; j_gene: TRBJ2-3; d_gene: .; v_gene: TRBV2; len: 14
CDR3nt: TGTGCCAGCAGCCGCGGGAGGAGCTCTGGAAACACCATATATTTT; CDR3aa: CASSRGRSSGNTIYF; abundance: .; j_gene: TRBJ1-3; d_gene: .; v_gene: TRBV7-9; len: 15
CDR3nt: TGCGCCAGCAGCTTGGCACGGGAGATCACGGGGGATGAGCAGTTCTTC; CDR3aa: CASSLAREITGDEQFF; abundance: few; j_gene: TRBJ2-1; d_gene: .; v_gene: TRBV5-1; len: 16
CDR3nt: TGTGCCAGCAGCGCTGACAGGGGGAGGTACGAGCAGTACTTC; CDR3aa: CASSADRGRYEQYF; abundance: few; j_gene: TRBJ2-7; d_gene: TRBD1; v_gene: TRBV9; len: 14
CDR3nt: TGCGCCAGCAGCCAAGTCACAGGGGGCTCGCACACCATATATTTT; CDR3aa: CASSQVTGGSHTIYF; abundance: .; j_gene: TRBJ1-3; d_gene: TRBD1; v_gene: TRBV4-1; len: 15
CDR3nt: TGTGCCAGCAGTTATCAGACCGGGGGTCCAGATACGCAGTATTTT; CDR3aa: CASSYQTGGPDTQYF; abundance: .; j_gene: TRBJ2-3; d_gene: .; v_gene: TRBV6-5; len: 15
CDR3nt: TGTGCCAGCGGGACAGTTTGGTACGAGCAGTACTTC; CDR3aa: CASGTVWYEQYF; abundance: many; j_gene: TRBJ2-7; d_gene: TRBD1; v_gene: TRBV7-9; len: 12
CDR3nt: TGTGCCAGCAGCCAAGGTTACGGGGAGGGCGGCTACACCTTC; CDR3aa: CASSQGYGEGGYTF; abundance: .; j_gene: TRBJ1-2; d_gene: .; v_gene: TRBV3-1/TRBV3-2; len: 14
CDR3nt: TGTGCCAGCAGTTTAATACAGGGGCAGCCCCAGCATTTT; CDR3aa: CASSLIQGQPQHF; abundance: .; j_gene: TRBJ1-5; d_gene: TRBD1; v_gene: TRBV27; len: 13
CDR3nt: TGCGCCAGCAGCACACAGGCCCAATTGGGTGTCACAGATACGCAGTATTTT; CDR3aa: CASSTQAQLGVTDTQYF; abundance: once; j_gene: TRBJ2-3; d_gene: .; v_gene: TRBV4-1; len: 17
CDR3nt: TGTGCCAGCATGAGCGGAAGCACAGATACGCAGTATTTT; CDR3aa: CASMSGSTDTQYF; abundance: .; j_gene: TRBJ2-3; d_gene: .; v_gene: TRBV6-5; len: 13
CDR3nt: TGTGCCAGCAGGGACCTAGCGGGAGCTGGGGCCAACGTCCTGACTTTC; CDR3aa: CASRDLAGAGANVLTF; abundance: .; j_gene: TRBJ2-6; d_gene: TRBD2; v_gene: TRBV2; len: 16
CDR3nt: TGTGCCAGCAGTCCCTTTGCAGGGGGGACCTATAATTCACCCCTCCACTTT; CDR3aa: CASSPFAGGTYNSPLHF; abundance: .; j_gene: TRBJ1-6; d_gene: TRBD1; v_gene: TRBV6-6; len: 17
CDR3nt: TGTGCCAGCTCACACCGACAGAATTCACCCCTCCACTTT; CDR3aa: CASSHRQNSPLHF; abundance: .; j_gene: TRBJ1-6; d_gene: .; v_gene: TRBV18; len: 13
CDR3nt: TGTGCCAGCAGTTACAGGACACAGTTCGGGCAGTACTTC; CDR3aa: CASSYRTQFGQYF; abundance: .; j_gene: TRBJ2-7; d_gene: .; v_gene: TRBV6-6; len: 13
CDR3nt: TGTGCCAGCAAGAGGACTAGCGGGGGGTACTACGAGCAGTACTTC; CDR3aa: CASKRTSGGYYEQYF; abundance: .; j_gene: TRBJ2-7; d_gene: TRBD2; v_gene: TRBV7-2; len: 15
CDR3nt: TGCGCCAGCAGCTTGGCCGGGACAGCCTACGAGCAGTACTTC; CDR3aa: CASSLAGTAYEQYF; abundance: .; j_gene: TRBJ2-7; d_gene: TRBD1; v_gene: TRBV5-1; len: 14
CDR3nt: TGTGCCTGGACAAGGGGCCGGGTTGGGGCCAACGTCCTGACTTTC; CDR3aa: CAWTRGRVGANVLTF; abundance: many; j_gene: TRBJ2-6; d_gene: .; v_gene: TRBV30; len: 15
CDR3nt: TGTGCCAGCAGCCAAGCGGACAGGAGCTCCTACAATGAGCAGTTCTTC; CDR3aa: CASSQADRSSYNEQFF; abundance: once; j_gene: TRBJ2-1; d_gene: TRBD1; v_gene: TRBV14; len: 16
CDR3nt: TGTGCCAGTAGTGCAGGCCCGGGACAGGGGAGCACAGATACGCAGTATTTT; CDR3aa: CASSAGPGQGSTDTQYF; abundance: .; j_gene: TRBJ2-3; d_gene: TRBD1; v_gene: TRBV19; len: 17
CDR3nt: TGTGCCTGGAGTGTAATGAGAGGGACTAGCGGGAGACGCAATGAGCAGTTCTTC; CDR3aa: CAWSVMRGTSGRRNEQFF; abundance: .; j_gene: TRBJ2-1; d_gene: TRBD2; v_gene: TRBV30; len: 18